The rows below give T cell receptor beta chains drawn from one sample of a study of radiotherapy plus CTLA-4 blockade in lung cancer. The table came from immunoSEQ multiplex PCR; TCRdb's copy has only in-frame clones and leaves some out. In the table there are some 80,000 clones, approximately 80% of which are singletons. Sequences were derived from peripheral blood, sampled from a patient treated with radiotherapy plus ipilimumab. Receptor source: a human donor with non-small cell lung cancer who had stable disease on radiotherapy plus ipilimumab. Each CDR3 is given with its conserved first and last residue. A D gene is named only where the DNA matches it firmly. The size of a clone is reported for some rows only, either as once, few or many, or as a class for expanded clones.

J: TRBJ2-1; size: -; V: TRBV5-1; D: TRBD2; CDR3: CASSWNSRTSGGAYNEQFF; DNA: TGCGCCAGCAGCTGGAACTCTAGGACTAGCGGGGGGGCCTACAATGAGCAGTTCTTC
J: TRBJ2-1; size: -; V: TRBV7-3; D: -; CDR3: CASSIQGGDEQFF; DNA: TGTGCCAGCAGCATTCAGGGGGGCGATGAGCAGTTCTTC
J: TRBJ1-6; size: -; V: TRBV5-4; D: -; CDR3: CASSLEGPVNSPLHF; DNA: TGTGCCAGCAGCTTGGAGGGACCCGTCAATTCACCCCTCCACTTT
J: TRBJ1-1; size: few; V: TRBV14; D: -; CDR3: CASSQVRGGTEAFF; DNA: TGTGCCAGCAGCCAAGTCCGGGGAGGCACTGAAGCTTTCTTT
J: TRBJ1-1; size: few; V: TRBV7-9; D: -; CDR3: CASSSPGVVGNTEAFF; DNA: TGTGCCAGCAGCTCACCAGGGGTCGTCGGGAACACTGAAGCTTTCTTT
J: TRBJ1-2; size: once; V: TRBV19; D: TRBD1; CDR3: CASRPGTGKIFLYGYTF; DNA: TGTGCCAGTCGTCCCGGGACAGGGAAAATTTTTCTCTATGGCTACACCTTC
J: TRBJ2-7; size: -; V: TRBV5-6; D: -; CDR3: CASSLGSSYEQYF; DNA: TGTGCCAGCAGCTTAGGGTCCTCCTACGAGCAGTACTTC
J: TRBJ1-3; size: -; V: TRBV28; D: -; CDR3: CAIGTSGNTIYF; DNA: TGTGCCATTGGGACATCTGGAAACACCATATATTTT
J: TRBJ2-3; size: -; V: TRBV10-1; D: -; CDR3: CASSAGRDTQYF; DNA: TGCGCCAGCAGCGCCGGGCGAGATACGCAGTATTTT
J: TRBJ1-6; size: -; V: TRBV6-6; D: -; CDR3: CASRPLDSINSPLHF; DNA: TGTGCCAGCAGGCCACTGGACAGTATCAATTCACCCCTCCACTTT
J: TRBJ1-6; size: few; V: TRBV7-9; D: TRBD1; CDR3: CASSSGTGGMSPLHF; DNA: TGTGCCAGCAGCTCGGGGACAGGGGGCATGTCACCCCTCCACTTT
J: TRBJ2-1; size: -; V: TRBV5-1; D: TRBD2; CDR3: CASSPPPGPSGGWEQFF; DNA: TGCGCCAGCAGCCCGCCTCCTGGACCCAGCGGGGGTTGGGAGCAGTTCTTC
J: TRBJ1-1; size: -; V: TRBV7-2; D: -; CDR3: CASSPGAPTRTEAFF; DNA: TGTGCCAGCAGCCCCGGCGCCCCCACGAGGACTGAAGCTTTCTTT
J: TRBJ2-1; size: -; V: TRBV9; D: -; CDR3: CASSEGLSYNEQFF; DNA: TGTGCCAGCAGCGAGGGACTCTCATACAATGAGCAGTTCTTC
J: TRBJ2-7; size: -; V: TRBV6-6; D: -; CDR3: CASSILRTSIKWF; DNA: TGTGCCAGCAGCATCCTTAGGACGTCAATAAAGTGGTTC
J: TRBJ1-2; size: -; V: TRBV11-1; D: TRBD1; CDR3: CASSSVGTGSGYTF; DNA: TGTGCCAGCAGCTCCGTCGGGACAGGGAGTGGCTACACCTTC
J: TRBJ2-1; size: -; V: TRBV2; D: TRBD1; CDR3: CASSVLGTGGFANNEQFF; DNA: TGTGCCAGCAGTGTTCTGGGGACAGGAGGTTTCGCGAACAATGAGCAGTTCTTC
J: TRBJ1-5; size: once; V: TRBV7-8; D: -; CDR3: CASSLDYSNQPQHF; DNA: TGTGCCAGCAGCTTAGACTATAGCAATCAGCCCCAGCATTTT
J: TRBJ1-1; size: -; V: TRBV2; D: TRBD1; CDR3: CASRAPGGQGGTEAFF; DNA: TGTGCCAGCAGGGCCCCAGGTGGACAGGGGGGCACTGAAGCTTTCTTT
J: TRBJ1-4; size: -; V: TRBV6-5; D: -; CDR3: CASRSTGHEKLFF; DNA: TGTGCCAGCAGATCCACAGGGCACGAAAAACTGTTTTTT
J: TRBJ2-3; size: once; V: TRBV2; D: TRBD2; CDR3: CASSGASGVLTDTQYF; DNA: TGTGCCAGCAGTGGGGCTAGCGGGGTCTTAACAGATACGCAGTATTTT
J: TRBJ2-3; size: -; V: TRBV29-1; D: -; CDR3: CSVIITDTQYF; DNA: TGCAGCGTCATTATCACAGATACGCAGTATTTT
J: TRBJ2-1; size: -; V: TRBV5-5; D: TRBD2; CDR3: CASSLFASGGQNEQFF; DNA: TGTGCCAGCAGCTTGTTTGCTAGCGGGGGCCAGAATGAGCAGTTCTTC
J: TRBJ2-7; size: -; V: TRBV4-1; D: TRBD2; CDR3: CASSQDVSGGAFGYEQYF; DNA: TGCGCCAGCAGCCAAGATGTCAGCGGGGGGGCTTTTGGGTACGAGCAGTACTTC
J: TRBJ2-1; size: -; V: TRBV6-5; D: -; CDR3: CASKAGTEYNEQFF; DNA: TGTGCCAGCAAAGCCGGGACTGAATACAATGAGCAGTTCTTC
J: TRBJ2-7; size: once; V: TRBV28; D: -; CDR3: CASSALSRGEQYF; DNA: TGTGCCAGCAGTGCCCTAAGCAGGGGCGAGCAGTACTTC
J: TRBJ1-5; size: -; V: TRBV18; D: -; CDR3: CASSPPGGTSNQPQHF; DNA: TGTGCCAGCTCACCACCGGGAGGGACGAGCAATCAGCCCCAGCATTTT
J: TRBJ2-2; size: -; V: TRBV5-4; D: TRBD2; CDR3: CASSSGLAGGELFF; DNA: TGTGCCAGCAGCTCAGGACTAGCTGGCGGGGAGCTGTTTTTT
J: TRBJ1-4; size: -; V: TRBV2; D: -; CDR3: CASRRTANEKLFF; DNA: TGTGCCAGCAGGAGGACGGCTAATGAAAAACTGTTTTTT
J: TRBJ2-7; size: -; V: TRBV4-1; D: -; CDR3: CASSQDMVGAYEQYF; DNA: TGCGCCAGCAGCCAAGATATGGTAGGAGCCTACGAGCAGTACTTC
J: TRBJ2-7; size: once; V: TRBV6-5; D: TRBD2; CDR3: CASKVGTGGNEQYF; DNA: TGTGCCAGCAAGGTGGGGACCGGGGGGAACGAGCAGTACTTC